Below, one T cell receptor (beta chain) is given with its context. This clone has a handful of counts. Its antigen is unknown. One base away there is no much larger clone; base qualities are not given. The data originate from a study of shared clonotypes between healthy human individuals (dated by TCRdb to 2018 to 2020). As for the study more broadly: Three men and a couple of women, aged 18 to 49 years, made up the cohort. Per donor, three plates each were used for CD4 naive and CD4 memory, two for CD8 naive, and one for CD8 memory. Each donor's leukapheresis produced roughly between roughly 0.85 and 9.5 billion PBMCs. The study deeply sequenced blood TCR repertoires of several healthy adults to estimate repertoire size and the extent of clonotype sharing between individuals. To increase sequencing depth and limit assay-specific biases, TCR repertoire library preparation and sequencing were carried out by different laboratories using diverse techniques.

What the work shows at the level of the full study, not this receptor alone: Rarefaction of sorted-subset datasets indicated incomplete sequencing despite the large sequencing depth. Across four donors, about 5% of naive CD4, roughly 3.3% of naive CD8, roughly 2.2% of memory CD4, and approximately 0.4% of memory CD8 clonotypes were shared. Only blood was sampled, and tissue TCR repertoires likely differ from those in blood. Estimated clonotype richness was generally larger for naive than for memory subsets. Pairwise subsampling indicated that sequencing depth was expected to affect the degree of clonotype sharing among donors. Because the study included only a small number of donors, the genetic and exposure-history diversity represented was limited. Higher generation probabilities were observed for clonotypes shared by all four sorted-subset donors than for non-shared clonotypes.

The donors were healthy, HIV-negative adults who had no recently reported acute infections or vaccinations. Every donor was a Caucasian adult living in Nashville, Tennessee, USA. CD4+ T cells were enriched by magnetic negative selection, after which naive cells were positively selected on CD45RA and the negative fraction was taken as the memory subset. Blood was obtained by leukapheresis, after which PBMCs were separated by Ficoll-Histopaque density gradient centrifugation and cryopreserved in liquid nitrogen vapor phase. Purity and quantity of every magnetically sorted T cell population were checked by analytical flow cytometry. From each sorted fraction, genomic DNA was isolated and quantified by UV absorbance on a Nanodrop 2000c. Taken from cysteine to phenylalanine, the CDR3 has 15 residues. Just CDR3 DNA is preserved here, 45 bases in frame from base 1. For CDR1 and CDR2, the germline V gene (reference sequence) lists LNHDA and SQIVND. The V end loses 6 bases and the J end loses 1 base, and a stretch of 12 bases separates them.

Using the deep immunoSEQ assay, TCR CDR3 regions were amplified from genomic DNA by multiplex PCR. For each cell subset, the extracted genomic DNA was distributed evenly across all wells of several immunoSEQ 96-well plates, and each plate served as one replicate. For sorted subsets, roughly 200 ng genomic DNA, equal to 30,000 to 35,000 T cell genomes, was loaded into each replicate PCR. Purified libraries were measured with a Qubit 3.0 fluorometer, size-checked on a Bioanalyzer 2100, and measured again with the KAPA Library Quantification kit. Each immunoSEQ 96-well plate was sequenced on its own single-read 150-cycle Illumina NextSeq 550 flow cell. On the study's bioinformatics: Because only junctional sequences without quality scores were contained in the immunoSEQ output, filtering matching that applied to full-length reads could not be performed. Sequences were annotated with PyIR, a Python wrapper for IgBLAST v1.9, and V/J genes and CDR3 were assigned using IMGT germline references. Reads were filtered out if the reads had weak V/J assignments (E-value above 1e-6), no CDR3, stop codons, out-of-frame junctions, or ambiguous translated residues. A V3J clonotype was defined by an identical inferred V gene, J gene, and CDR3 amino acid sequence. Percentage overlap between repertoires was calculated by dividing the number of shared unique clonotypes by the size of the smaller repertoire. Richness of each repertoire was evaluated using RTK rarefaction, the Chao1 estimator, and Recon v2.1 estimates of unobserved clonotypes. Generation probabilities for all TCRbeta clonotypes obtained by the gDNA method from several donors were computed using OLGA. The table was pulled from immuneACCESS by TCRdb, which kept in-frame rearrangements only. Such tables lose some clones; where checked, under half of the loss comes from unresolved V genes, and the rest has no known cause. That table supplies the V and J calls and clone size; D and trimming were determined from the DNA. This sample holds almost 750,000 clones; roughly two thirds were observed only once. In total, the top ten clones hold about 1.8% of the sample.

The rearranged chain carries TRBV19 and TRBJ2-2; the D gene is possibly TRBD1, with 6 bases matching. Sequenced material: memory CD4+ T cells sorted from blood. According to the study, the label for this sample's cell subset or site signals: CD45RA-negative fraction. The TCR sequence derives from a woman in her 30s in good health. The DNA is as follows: TGTGCCAGTAGAACGGGACAAGGGAACACCGGGGAGCTGTTTTTT. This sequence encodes CASRTGQGNTGELFF.